Presented here are 3 T cell receptor beta chains from one specimen sequenced in a study of T-cell memory formation after mild COVID-19. One entry per CDR3 protein, called by TCRdb with MiXCR from the 5' RACE reads. The table has roughly 14,000 distinct CDR3 sequences, 20% to 30% seen once; the top ten hold around 60%. The sequencing input was PBMCs or a T cell subset sorted from them (not recorded which). The receptors originated from a man aged 18 to 30 who had mild COVID-19 (a few samples of this study predate the infection). Cell type and time point are not known.

This clonotype was seen repeatedly, ten times or more. This chain joins TRBV19 and TRBJ2-2, with a tentative D call TRBD1 (5 bases). The germline V gene has CDR1 LNHDA and CDR2 SQIVND (reference sequence). The V end lost 3 bases, the J end lost 2 bases, and 7 bases lay between the germline ends. The CDR3 is made up of 14 amino acids. CDR3 in amino acids: CASSMGLNTGELFF. The CDR3 DNA reads TGTGCCAGTAGTATGGGGCTCAACACCGGGGAGCTGTTTTTT. Full variable domain (outside the CDR3, taken from reference TRBV19 and TRBJ2-2): DGGITQSPKYLFRKEGQNVTLSCEQNLNHDAMYWYRQDPGQGLRLIYYSQIVNDFQKGDIAEGYSVSREKKESFPLTVTSAQKNPTAFYLCASSMGLNTGELFFGEGSRLTVL.

V is TRBV29-1 and J is TRBJ2-1; TRBD2 is a possible D gene (6 bases). Germline V gene sequence: CDR1 SQVTM, CDR2 ANQGSEA. This CDR3 has 13 residues. Trimming removed 6 bases from V and 12 bases from J, with 21 bases in between. CDR3 coding DNA: TGCAGCGTACCGGGACTGCCATCAGATGGGCAGTTCTTC. It yields the protein CSVPGLPSDGQFF.

This clonotype appeared many times. This sequence joins TRBV5-1 and TRBJ1-1; 8 bases fit TRBD1. Germline-derived CDR1 and CDR2 are SGHRS and YFSETQ. V lost 0 bases and J lost 3; bases outside the gene matches: 7. CDR3 length: 16 residues. CDR3 amino acids: CASSLGQGAFDTEAFF. The DNA for the CDR3 is TGCGCCAGCAGCTTGGGGCAGGGGGCTTTTGACACTGAAGCTTTCTTT.